Below are 5 T cell receptor beta chains sequenced from a single sample in a study of shared clonotypes between healthy human individuals. This table comes from immunoSEQ multiplex PCR, and its TCRdb copy is limited to in-frame clones, with some not included. Found here are under 2,500,000 clones, approximately 94% of them singletons; the top ten hold around 0.13%. Sequencing used naive CD4+ T cells sorted from blood. Subset denoted: CD45RA+ positively selected. Every receptor here comes from a young man in good health.

Comment on this clone: One end of the junction fails to match germline, which may point to a read error. The chain has TRBV2 and TRBJ1-2, with D perhaps matching TRBD1 (5 bases). Looked up from germline, CDR1 is SNHLY and CDR2 is FYNNEI. The CDR3 has 13 amino acids. The CDR3 here is CASSDPGLIAGAF. CDR3 nucleotides: TGTGCCAGCAGTGATCCTGGCTTGATTGCGGGGGCCTTC.

This sequence joins TRBV5-1 and TRBJ2-3, with TRBD1 matching 9 bases. Germline CDR1 reads SGHRS; CDR2 reads YFSETQ. V gave up 4 bases and J gave up 2 bases; unmatched junction bases: 5. The CDR3 loop spans 15 amino acids. In nucleotides, the CDR3 is TGCGCCAGCAGCCCCCGGGACAGGGACACAGATACGCAGTATTTT. Encoded protein: CASSPRDRDTDTQYF.

The chain is built from TRBV6-5 and TRBJ2-7; no definite D call. Germline V lookup: CDR1 MNHEY, CDR2 SVGAGI. The V gene lost 4 bases and the J gene lost 6 bases, with 7 bases spanning the gap. The CDR3 contains 11 residues. CDR3 loop: CASSSVSEQYF. The DNA of the CDR3 is TGTGCCAGCAGTTCCGTGTCCGAGCAGTACTTC.

The chain combines TRBV5-1 with TRBJ1-2; D is uncertain. The CDR3 is 15 residues long. Trimming pared 0 bases from V and 0 bases from J, leaving 9 bases between. The germline V gene has CDR1 SGHRS and CDR2 YFSETQ. The CDR3 protein is CASSLGSQTNYGYTF. In DNA form, the CDR3 reads TGCGCCAGCAGCTTGGGCTCTCAAACTAACTATGGCTACACCTTC.

V gene TRBV7-8 combines with J gene TRBJ1-2; D perhaps matches TRBD1 (6 bases). V lost 2 bases to trimming and J lost 3 bases, with 13 bases between them. The germline CDR1 and CDR2 sequences are SGHVS and FQNEAQ. CDR3 length: 15 amino acids. Here the CDR3 reads CASSLMGSGDYGYTF. CDR3 bases: TGTGCCAGCAGCTTAATGGGGTCAGGGGACTATGGCTACACCTTC.